This T cell receptor beta chain was identified in a study of T cells in localized non-small cell lung cancer. The study, taken as a whole, reports: One tumor region alone was sequenced, and heterogeneity therefore remains possible. When the top 100 tumor clones were examined, a median about 60 of them also appeared in the adjacent lung, which was paired and uninvolved.

With 0 bases removed from V and 5 bases from J, the gap between germline ends came to 14 bases. The CDR3 totals 15 residues. CDR1 is SGHNT and CDR2 is YYREEE in the germline V gene (reference sequence). Data came from immunoSEQ multiplex PCR; TCRdb stores just in-frame clones and leaves some out. The data hold 90,000 to 95,000 clones, with about 91% observed a single time. In this sample, this clone turned up once. The antigen is unknown. V usage is TRBV5-4 and J usage is TRBJ2-5, with no clear D. The sequence was obtained from a man aged 35-69 years with stage I squamous cell lung carcinoma. The sample in question was peripheral blood, obtained before any cancer treatment. The CDR3 DNA follows: TGTGCCAGCAGCTTGGAGACAAAGGCTAGGGAGACCCAGTACTTC. This encodes CASSLETKARETQYF.